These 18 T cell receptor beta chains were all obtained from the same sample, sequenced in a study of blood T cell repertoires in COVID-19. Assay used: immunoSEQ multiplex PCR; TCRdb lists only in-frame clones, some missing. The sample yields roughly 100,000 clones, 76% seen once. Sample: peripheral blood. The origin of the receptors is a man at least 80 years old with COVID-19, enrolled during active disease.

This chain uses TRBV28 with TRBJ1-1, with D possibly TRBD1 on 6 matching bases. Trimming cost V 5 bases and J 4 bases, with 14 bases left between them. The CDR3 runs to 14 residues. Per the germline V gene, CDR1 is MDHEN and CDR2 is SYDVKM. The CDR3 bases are TGTGCCAGCAGTCTACAGGGTATGGCCACTGAAGCTTTCTTT. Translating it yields CASSLQGMATEAFF.

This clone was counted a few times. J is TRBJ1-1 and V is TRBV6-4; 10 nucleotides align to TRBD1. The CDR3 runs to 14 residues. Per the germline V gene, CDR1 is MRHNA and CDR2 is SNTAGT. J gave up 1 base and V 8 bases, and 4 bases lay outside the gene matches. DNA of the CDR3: TGTGCCAGCCGGGACAGGGGAACGAACACTGAAGCTTTCTTT. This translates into CASRDRGTNTEAFF.

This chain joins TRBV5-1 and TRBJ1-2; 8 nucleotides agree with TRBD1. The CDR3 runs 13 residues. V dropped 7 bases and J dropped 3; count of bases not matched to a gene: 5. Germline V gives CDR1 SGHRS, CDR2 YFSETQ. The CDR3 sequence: CASSRGQDYGYTF. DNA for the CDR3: TGCGCCAGCTCCAGGGGACAGGACTATGGCTACACCTTC.

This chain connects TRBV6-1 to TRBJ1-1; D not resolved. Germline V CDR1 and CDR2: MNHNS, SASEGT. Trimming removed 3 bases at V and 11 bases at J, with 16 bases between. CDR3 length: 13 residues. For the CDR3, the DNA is TGTGCCAGCAGTGAGGAATCCTATGAGAGGGCTTTCTTT. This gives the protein CASSEESYERAFF.

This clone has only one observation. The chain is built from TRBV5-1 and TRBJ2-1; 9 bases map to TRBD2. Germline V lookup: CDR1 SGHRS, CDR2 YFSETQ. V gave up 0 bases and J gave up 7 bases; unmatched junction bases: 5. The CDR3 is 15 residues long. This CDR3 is CASSLVAGGDNEQFF. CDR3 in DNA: TGCGCCAGCAGCTTGGTTGCGGGAGGGGATAATGAGCAGTTCTTC. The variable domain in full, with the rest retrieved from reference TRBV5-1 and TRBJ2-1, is KAGVTQTPRYLIKTRGQQVTLSCSPISGHRSVSWYQQTPGQGLQFLFEYFSETQRNKGNFPGRFSGRQFSNSRSEMNVSTLELGDSALYLCASSLVAGGDNEQFFGPGTRLTVL.

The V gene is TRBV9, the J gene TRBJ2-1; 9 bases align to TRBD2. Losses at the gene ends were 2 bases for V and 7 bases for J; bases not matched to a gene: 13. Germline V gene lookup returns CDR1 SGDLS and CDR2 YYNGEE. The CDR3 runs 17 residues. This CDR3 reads CASSVGRGSGRWNEQFF. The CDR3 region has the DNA TGTGCCAGCAGCGTGGGGAGAGGAAGCGGGAGGTGGAATGAGCAGTTCTTC.

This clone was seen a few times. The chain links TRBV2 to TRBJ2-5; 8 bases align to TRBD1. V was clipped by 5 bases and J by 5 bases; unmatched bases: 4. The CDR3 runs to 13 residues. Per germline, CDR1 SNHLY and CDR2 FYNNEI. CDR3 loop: CASSRNRGETQYF. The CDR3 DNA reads TGTGCCAGCAGTCGTAACAGGGGGGAGACCCAGTACTTC. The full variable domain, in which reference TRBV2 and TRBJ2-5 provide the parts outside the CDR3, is EPEVTQTPSHQVTQMGQEVILRCVPISNHLYFYWYRQILGQKVEFLVSFYNNEISEKSEIFDDQFSVERPDGSNFTLKIRSTKLEDSAMYFCASSRNRGETQYFGPGTRLLVL.

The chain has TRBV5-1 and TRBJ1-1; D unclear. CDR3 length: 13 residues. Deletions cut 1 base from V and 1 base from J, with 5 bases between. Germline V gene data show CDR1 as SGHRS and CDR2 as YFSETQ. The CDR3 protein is CASSLLQNTEAFF. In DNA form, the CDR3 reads TGCGCCAGCAGCTTGTTACAGAACACTGAAGCTTTCTTT.

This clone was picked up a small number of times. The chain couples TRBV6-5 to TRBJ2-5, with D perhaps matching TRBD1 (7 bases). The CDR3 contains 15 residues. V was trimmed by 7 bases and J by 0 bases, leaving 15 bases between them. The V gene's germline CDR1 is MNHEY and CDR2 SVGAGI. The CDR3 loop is CASNLPGGNQETQYF. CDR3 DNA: TGTGCCAGCAATTTGCCAGGGGGGAACCAAGAGACCCAGTACTTC.

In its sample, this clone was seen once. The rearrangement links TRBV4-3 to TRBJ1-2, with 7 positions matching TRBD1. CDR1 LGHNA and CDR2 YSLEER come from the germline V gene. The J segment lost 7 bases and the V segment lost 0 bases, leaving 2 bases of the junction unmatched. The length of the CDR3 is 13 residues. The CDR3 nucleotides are TGCGCCAGCAGCCAAGAGACAGGGATTGGCTACACCTTC. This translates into CASSQETGIGYTF.

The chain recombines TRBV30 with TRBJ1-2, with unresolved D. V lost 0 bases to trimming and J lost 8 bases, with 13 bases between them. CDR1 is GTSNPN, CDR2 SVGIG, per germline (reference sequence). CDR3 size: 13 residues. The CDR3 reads CAWSVLASGGYTF. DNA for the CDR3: TGTGCCTGGAGTGTATTGGCATCGGGAGGCTACACCTTC.

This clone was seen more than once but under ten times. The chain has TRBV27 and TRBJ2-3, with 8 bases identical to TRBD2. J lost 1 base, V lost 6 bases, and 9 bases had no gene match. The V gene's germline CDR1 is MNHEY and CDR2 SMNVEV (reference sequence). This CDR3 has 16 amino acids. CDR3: CASRVNGGVGTDTQYF. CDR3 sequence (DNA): TGTGCCAGCAGGGTCAACGGGGGGGTTGGCACAGATACGCAGTATTTT.

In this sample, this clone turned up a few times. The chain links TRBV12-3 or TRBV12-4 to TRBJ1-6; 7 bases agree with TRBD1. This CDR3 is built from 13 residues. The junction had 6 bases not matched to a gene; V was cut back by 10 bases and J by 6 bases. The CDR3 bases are TGTGCCACGGCTGGGACAGTTAATTCACCCCTCCACTTT. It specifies CATAGTVNSPLHF.

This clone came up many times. Written as DNA, the CDR3 is TGTGCCAGTAGCGTCGGCGGGAACAATGAGCAGTTCTTC. It is translated as CASSVGGNNEQFF. V is TRBV19 and J is TRBJ2-1; D possibly corresponds to TRBD2 (6 bases). V gave up 6 bases and J gave up 5 bases, with 11 bases separating them. In germline, CDR1 is LNHDA, CDR2 SQIVND (reference sequence). CDR3 length equals 13 residues.

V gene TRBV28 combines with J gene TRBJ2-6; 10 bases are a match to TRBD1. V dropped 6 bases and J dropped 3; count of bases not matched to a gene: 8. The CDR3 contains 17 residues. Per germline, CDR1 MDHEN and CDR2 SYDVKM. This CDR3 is CASSEGTGAFGANVLTF. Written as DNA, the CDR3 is TGTGCCAGCAGCGAGGGGACAGGGGCCTTTGGGGCCAACGTCCTGACTTTC.

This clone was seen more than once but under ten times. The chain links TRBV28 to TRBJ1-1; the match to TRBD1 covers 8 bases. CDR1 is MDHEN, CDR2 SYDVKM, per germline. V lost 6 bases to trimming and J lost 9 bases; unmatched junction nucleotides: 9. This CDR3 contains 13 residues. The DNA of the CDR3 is TGTGCCAGCAGGGAGGACAGGGACGGAAAAGCTTTCTTT. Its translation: CASREDRDGKAFF.

The CDR3 sequence is CASSSRRGSDTDTQYF. Written as DNA, the CDR3 is TGCGCCAGCAGCTCTCGACGCGGGAGCGACACAGATACGCAGTATTTT. This sequence joins TRBV5-1 and TRBJ2-3; 7 bases map to TRBD2. Germline CDR1 reads SGHRS; CDR2 reads YFSETQ. J was trimmed by 2 bases and V by 3 bases; bases with no gene match: 9. There are 16 residues in the CDR3. Based on the CDR3 plus reference TRBV5-1 and TRBJ2-3, the full variable domain is KAGVTQTPRYLIKTRGQQVTLSCSPISGHRSVSWYQQTPGQGLQFLFEYFSETQRNKGNFPGRFSGRQFSNSRSEMNVSTLELGDSALYLCASSSRRGSDTDTQYFGPGTRLTVL.

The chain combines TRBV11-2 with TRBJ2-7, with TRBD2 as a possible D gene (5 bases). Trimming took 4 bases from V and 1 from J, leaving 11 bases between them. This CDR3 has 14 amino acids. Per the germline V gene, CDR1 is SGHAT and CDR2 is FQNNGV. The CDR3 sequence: CASSSREGSYEQYF. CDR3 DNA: TGTGCCAGCAGCTCCCGGGAAGGATCCTACGAGCAGTACTTC.